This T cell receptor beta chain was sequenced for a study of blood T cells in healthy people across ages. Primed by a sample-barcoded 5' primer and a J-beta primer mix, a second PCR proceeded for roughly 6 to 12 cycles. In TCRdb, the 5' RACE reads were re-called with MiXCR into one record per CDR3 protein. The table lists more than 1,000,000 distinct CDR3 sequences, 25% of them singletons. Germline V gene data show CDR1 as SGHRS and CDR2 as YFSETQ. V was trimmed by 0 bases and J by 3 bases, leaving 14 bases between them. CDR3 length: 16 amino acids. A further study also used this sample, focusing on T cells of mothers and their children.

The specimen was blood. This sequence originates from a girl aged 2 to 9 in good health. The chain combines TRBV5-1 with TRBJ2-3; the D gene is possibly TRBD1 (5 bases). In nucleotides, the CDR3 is TGCGCCAGCAGCTTGGCTTTCAGGGCAGCGACAGATACGCAGTATTTT. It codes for CASSLAFRAATDTQYF.